Reported below is one T cell receptor beta chain. One end of the junction is discordant with germline, which a read error may explain. Conversion of TCR transcripts into cDNA relied on 5'RACE template switching, which added a universal primer site and UMIs. TCRdb passed the 5' RACE reads through MiXCR, listing each CDR3 protein once. The data show hundreds of thousands of distinct CDR3 sequences, about 15% seen once. This entry belongs to a study of T cells after yellow fever vaccination. The CDR3 is 12 residues long. Germline lookup yields CDR1 SGHRS and CDR2 YFSETQ. Sample: PBMCs, taken about 5 days after the first yellow fever vaccination. The chain employs TRBV5-1 and TRBJ1-2; a weak D match, TRBD1 (6 bases). This receptor was taken from a man between 18 and 29 years old who received the YFV17D yellow fever vaccine. CDR3: CASSLTTGGYPF. CDR3 nucleotide sequence: TGCGCCAGCAGCCTCACAACGGGGGGCTACCCCTTC.